The subject of this entry is one T cell receptor beta chain. Its antigen is not known. This entry comes from a study of vaccination effects on CD4 cells after COVID-19. This CDR3 spans 17 amino acids. The germline V gene encodes CDR1 MGHRA and CDR2 YSYEKL. The V gene lost 0 bases and the J gene lost 0 bases, with 13 bases spanning the gap. TCRdb keeps only in-frame clones here, not all; method: immunoSEQ multiplex PCR. Among tens of thousands of clones listed, around 69% were seen once. CD4+ T cells were isolated after around 9 days of culture. The cohort was immunized with two doses of either the BNT162b2 or mRNA-1273 vaccine.

The sequenced sample was CD4+ T cells from PBMCs cultured without peptide, obtained after COVID-19 vaccination. The chain uses TRBV4-1 and TRBJ2-3; D unclear. The sequence came from a human donor who received a COVID-19 vaccine. DNA for the CDR3: TGCGCCAGCAGCCAAGAATCGGCGGTCCATAGCACAGATACGCAGTATTTT. Protein: CASSQESAVHSTDTQYF.